A selection of T cell receptor beta chains follows, all from one sample in a study of blood T cell repertoires in COVID-19. Using immunoSEQ multiplex PCR, the repertoire was profiled, and TCRdb retains in-frame clones only, with some absent. The repertoire holds about 360,000 clones, approximately 85% seen once, with about 2.1% in the top ten. The sequenced sample consisted of PBMCs or T cells enriched from blood (not recorded which). The source of these receptors is a woman in her forties with acute COVID-19. The CDR3 runs from the conserved cysteine through the conserved F or W. The D gene is left open where the match is weak. The listing skips clone size in some rows; elsewhere it reads once, few, many or a size class.

D gene: NA; clone size: NA; V gene: TRBV7-9; J gene: TRBJ1-5; CDR3 DNA: TGTGCCAGCAGCTCCACAGGCGTTAATCAGCCCCAGCATTTT; CDR3 protein: CASSSTGVNQPQHF
D gene: TRBD2; clone size: NA; V gene: TRBV2; J gene: TRBJ2-7; CDR3 DNA: TGTGCCAGCAGGGGGACTAGCGAGCAGTACTTC; CDR3 protein: CASRGTSEQYF
D gene: TRBD1; clone size: NA; V gene: TRBV30; J gene: TRBJ1-3; CDR3 DNA: TGTGCCTGGAGCAACAGGGGGCGATCTGGAAACACCATATATTTT; CDR3 protein: CAWSNRGRSGNTIYF
D gene: TRBD1; clone size: NA; V gene: TRBV4-1; J gene: TRBJ1-4; CDR3 DNA: TGCGCCAGCAGCCAAGGACAGGGGGCGATCACTAATGAAAAACTGTTTTTT; CDR3 protein: CASSQGQGAITNEKLFF
D gene: NA; clone size: NA; V gene: TRBV6-5; J gene: TRBJ2-6; CDR3 DNA: TGTGCCAGCCAGGGGTCTGGGGCCAACGTCCTGACTTTC; CDR3 protein: CASQGSGANVLTF
D gene: NA; clone size: once; V gene: TRBV3-1/TRBV3-2; J gene: TRBJ2-3; CDR3 DNA: TGTGCCAGCAGCCAAGCAGGGCCAGATACGCAGTATTTT; CDR3 protein: CASSQAGPDTQYF
D gene: TRBD1; clone size: NA; V gene: TRBV10-3; J gene: TRBJ1-5; CDR3 DNA: TGTGCCATCAGACAGGGGGTGAATCAGCCCCAGCATTTT; CDR3 protein: CAIRQGVNQPQHF
D gene: NA; clone size: NA; V gene: TRBV4-1; J gene: TRBJ2-2; CDR3 DNA: TGCGCCAGCAGCCAAGATCGTACAGGGTCGAACACCGGGGAGCTGTTTTTT; CDR3 protein: CASSQDRTGSNTGELFF
D gene: TRBD2; clone size: NA; V gene: TRBV29-1; J gene: TRBJ2-3; CDR3 DNA: TGCAGCGCCGAGCGGGGAACAGATACGCAGTATTTT; CDR3 protein: CSAERGTDTQYF
D gene: TRBD1; clone size: NA; V gene: TRBV27; J gene: TRBJ1-6; CDR3 DNA: TGTGCCAGCAGCCGGGACAGGGGAAATGTTGGTTCACCCCTCCACTTT; CDR3 protein: CASSRDRGNVGSPLHF
D gene: TRBD1; clone size: NA; V gene: TRBV6-5; J gene: TRBJ2-3; CDR3 DNA: TGTGCCAGCAGTAATGGACAGGGGCTAGGAGATACGCAGTATTTT; CDR3 protein: CASSNGQGLGDTQYF
D gene: TRBD1; clone size: NA; V gene: TRBV4-1; J gene: TRBJ1-5; CDR3 DNA: TGCGCCAGCAGCCAACTACGGGACAGGGCTGATCAGCCCCAGCATTTT; CDR3 protein: CASSQLRDRADQPQHF
D gene: NA; clone size: NA; V gene: TRBV3-1/TRBV3-2; J gene: TRBJ1-1; CDR3 DNA: TGTGCCAGCAGCCAAGATTCCCCTTATGTGGCAGGGCACACTGAAGCTTTCTTT; CDR3 protein: CASSQDSPYVAGHTEAFF
D gene: TRBD1; clone size: NA; V gene: TRBV10-3; J gene: TRBJ1-5; CDR3 DNA: TGTGCCATCAGCCCGGGACAGGGAAATCAGCCCCAGCATTTT; CDR3 protein: CAISPGQGNQPQHF
D gene: NA; clone size: NA; V gene: TRBV7-8; J gene: TRBJ2-2; CDR3 DNA: TGTGCCAGCAGCTTGGCGGGAAACACCGGGGAGCTGTTTTTT; CDR3 protein: CASSLAGNTGELFF
D gene: TRBD1; clone size: once; V gene: TRBV24-1; J gene: TRBJ1-5; CDR3 DNA: TGTGCCACCAGTGAGTCGACAGGGTTTGAGCCCCAGCATTTT; CDR3 protein: CATSESTGFEPQHF
D gene: NA; clone size: few; V gene: TRBV9; J gene: TRBJ2-2; CDR3 DNA: TGTGCCAGCAGCGTAGTGAGCAGGGGTGGAACCGGGGAGCTGTTTTTT; CDR3 protein: CASSVVSRGGTGELFF
D gene: TRBD1; clone size: NA; V gene: TRBV29-1; J gene: TRBJ1-2; CDR3 DNA: TGCAGCGCCCATCGGTCGGACAGGGGGTCTGGTGGCTACACCTTC; CDR3 protein: CSAHRSDRGSGGYTF
D gene: NA; clone size: NA; V gene: TRBV19; J gene: TRBJ2-3; CDR3 DNA: TGTGCCAGTAGTATCTTGCCAGGCACAGATACGCAGTATTTT; CDR3 protein: CASSILPGTDTQYF
D gene: TRBD1; clone size: NA; V gene: TRBV19; J gene: TRBJ1-2; CDR3 DNA: TGTGCCAGTAGTATCAGGACAGGGGCGCGGGGCTACACCTTC; CDR3 protein: CASSIRTGARGYTF
D gene: TRBD1; clone size: NA; V gene: TRBV18; J gene: TRBJ2-7; CDR3 DNA: TGTGCCAGCTCACCGTCGGCACAGGGGGAGCAGTACTTC; CDR3 protein: CASSPSAQGEQYF
D gene: TRBD2; clone size: NA; V gene: TRBV29-1; J gene: TRBJ2-1; CDR3 DNA: TGCAGCGTTGCGTCTAGCGGGGGGCATGAGCAGTTCTTC; CDR3 protein: CSVASSGGHEQFF
D gene: NA; clone size: few; V gene: TRBV4-1; J gene: TRBJ2-7; CDR3 DNA: TGCGCCAGCAGCCAAGTCCAAGGGGGCGAGCAGTACTTC; CDR3 protein: CASSQVQGGEQYF
D gene: TRBD1; clone size: NA; V gene: TRBV29-1; J gene: TRBJ2-7; CDR3 DNA: TGCAGCGTTCAGAGTATGGGGACAGGGTCCTACGAGCAGTACTTC; CDR3 protein: CSVQSMGTGSYEQYF
D gene: TRBD1; clone size: NA; V gene: TRBV7-9; J gene: TRBJ1-6; CDR3 DNA: TGTGCCAGCAGCGCCGGGACAGGGGTCATGGATTCACCCCTCCACTTT; CDR3 protein: CASSAGTGVMDSPLHF
D gene: TRBD2; clone size: once; V gene: TRBV7-8; J gene: TRBJ2-7; CDR3 DNA: TGTGCCAGCAGCTTCGGACTAGCGGGGGACTCCTACGAGCAGTACTTC; CDR3 protein: CASSFGLAGDSYEQYF
D gene: NA; clone size: few; V gene: TRBV29-1; J gene: TRBJ1-1; CDR3 DNA: TGCAGCGCCCCAGGGCCAAGCGCTGAAGCTTTCTTT; CDR3 protein: CSAPGPSAEAFF
D gene: TRBD1; clone size: NA; V gene: TRBV18; J gene: TRBJ1-4; CDR3 DNA: TGTGCCAGCTCACCAATGAGACAGGGGAATGAAAAACTGTTTTTT; CDR3 protein: CASSPMRQGNEKLFF
D gene: NA; clone size: NA; V gene: TRBV2; J gene: TRBJ1-5; CDR3 DNA: TGTGCCAAAAGAGGTGGAGACTATAGCAATCAGCCCCAGCATTTT; CDR3 protein: CAKRGGDYSNQPQHF
D gene: TRBD1; clone size: NA; V gene: TRBV2; J gene: TRBJ2-2; CDR3 DNA: TGTGCCAGCAGGAGGGACAGCACCGGGGAGCTGTTTTTT; CDR3 protein: CASRRDSTGELFF
D gene: NA; clone size: once; V gene: TRBV18; J gene: TRBJ1-2; CDR3 DNA: TGTGCCAGCTCACCATCTCCGCCTGGACTCCTCTATGGCTACACCTTC; CDR3 protein: CASSPSPPGLLYGYTF
D gene: TRBD1; clone size: NA; V gene: TRBV19; J gene: TRBJ2-2; CDR3 DNA: TGTGCCAGTAACGCCGGGACAGGGGCTACCGGGGAGCTGTTTTTT; CDR3 protein: CASNAGTGATGELFF
D gene: TRBD1; clone size: NA; V gene: TRBV6-5; J gene: TRBJ1-6; CDR3 DNA: TGTGCCAGCAGTTACGCGTCCGGGACAGGGGGGGCGCCCCTCCACTTT; CDR3 protein: CASSYASGTGGAPLHF
D gene: NA; clone size: NA; V gene: TRBV3-1/TRBV3-2; J gene: TRBJ1-5; CDR3 DNA: TGTGCCAGCAGCCAAAACCCAGGGGATGTACAGCCCCAGCATTTT; CDR3 protein: CASSQNPGDVQPQHF
D gene: TRBD2; clone size: once; V gene: TRBV5-1; J gene: TRBJ2-3; CDR3 DNA: TGCGCCAGCAGCTTGGCAGCGGGGGGGGACACAGATACGCAGTATTTT; CDR3 protein: CASSLAAGGDTDTQYF
D gene: NA; clone size: NA; V gene: TRBV6-5; J gene: TRBJ2-7; CDR3 DNA: TGTGCCAGCATCCCCCGGCTAGGCGGTTCCTACGAGCAGTACTTC; CDR3 protein: CASIPRLGGSYEQYF
D gene: NA; clone size: once; V gene: TRBV2; J gene: TRBJ2-5; CDR3 DNA: TGTGCCAGCAGTGATCAGGGATGGAAGACCCAGTACTTC; CDR3 protein: CASSDQGWKTQYF